The sequence of this T cell receptor (beta chain) was determined in a study of CD8 T cells in ankylosing spondylitis. At least ten counts were recorded for this clonotype. What it binds is unknown. Study-wide points: Reportedly, matched ankylosing spondylitis synovial fluid was significantly enriched for disease-linked clones. Peripheral blood samples showed relatively rare disease-linked clones, and these clones were CD8+.

Preparation of TCR beta libraries was done by quantitative 5'-RACE with molecular barcodes. TCRdb used MiXCR to reprocess the 5' RACE reads, holding one entry per CDR3 protein. Among 200,000 to 250,000 distinct CDR3 sequences listed, approximately 11% were seen once. Germline CDR1 reads MGHDK; CDR2 reads SYGVNS. The CDR3 has 15 residues. Trimming removed 6 bases from V and 5 bases from J; junction bases left unmatched: 11. The sequence came from a male donor with ankylosing spondylitis or in good health (not recorded which). This chain joins TRBV25-1 and TRBJ2-5, with TRBD1 matching over 8 bases. The sample taken for sequencing was blood, either unsorted or a sorted T cell fraction (not recorded which). Written as DNA, the CDR3 is TGTGCCAGCAGCCGAGCAGGGGGCGCCGGGGAGACCCAGTACTTC. It is translated as CASSRAGGAGETQYF. Drawing the rest from reference TRBV25-1 and TRBJ2-5, the complete variable domain is EADIYQTPRYLVIGTGKKITLECSQTMGHDKMYWYQQDPGMELHLIHYSYGVNSTEKGDLSSESTVSRIRTEHFPLTLESARPSHTSQYLCASSRAGGAGETQYFGPGTRLLVL.